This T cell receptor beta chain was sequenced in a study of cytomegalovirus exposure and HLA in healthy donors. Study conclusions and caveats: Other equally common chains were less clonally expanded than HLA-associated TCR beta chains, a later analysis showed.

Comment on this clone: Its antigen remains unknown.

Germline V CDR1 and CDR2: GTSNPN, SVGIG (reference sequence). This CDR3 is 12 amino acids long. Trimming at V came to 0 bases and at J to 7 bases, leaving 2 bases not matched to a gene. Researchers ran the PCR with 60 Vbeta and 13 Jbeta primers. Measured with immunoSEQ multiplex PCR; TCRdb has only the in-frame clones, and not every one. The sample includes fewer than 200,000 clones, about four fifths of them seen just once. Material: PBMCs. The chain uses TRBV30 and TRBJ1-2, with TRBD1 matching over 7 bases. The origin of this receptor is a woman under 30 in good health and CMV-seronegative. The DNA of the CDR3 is TGTGCCTGGAGTGTAGGGGGCATTGGCTACACCTTC. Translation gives CAWSVGGIGYTF.